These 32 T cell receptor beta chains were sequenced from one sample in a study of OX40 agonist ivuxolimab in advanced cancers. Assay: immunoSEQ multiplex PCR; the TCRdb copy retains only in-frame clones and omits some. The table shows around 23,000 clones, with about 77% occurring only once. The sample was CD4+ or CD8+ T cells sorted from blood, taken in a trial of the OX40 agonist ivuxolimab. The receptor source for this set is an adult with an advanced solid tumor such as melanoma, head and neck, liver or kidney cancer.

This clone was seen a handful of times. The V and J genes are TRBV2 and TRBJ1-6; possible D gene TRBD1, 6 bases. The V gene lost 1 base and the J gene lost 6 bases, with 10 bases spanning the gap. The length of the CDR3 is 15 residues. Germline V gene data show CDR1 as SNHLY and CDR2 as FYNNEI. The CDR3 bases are TGTGCCAGCAGTGAAGGTGGGGGGCCTAATTCACCCCTCCACTTT. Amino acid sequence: CASSEGGGPNSPLHF.

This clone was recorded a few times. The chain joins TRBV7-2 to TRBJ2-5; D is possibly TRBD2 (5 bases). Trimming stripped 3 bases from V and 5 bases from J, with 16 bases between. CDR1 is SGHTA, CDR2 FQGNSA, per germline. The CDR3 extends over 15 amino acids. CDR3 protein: CASSFGTSRGETQYF. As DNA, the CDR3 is TGTGCCAGCAGCTTTGGCACTAGTCGTGGGGAGACCCAGTACTTC.

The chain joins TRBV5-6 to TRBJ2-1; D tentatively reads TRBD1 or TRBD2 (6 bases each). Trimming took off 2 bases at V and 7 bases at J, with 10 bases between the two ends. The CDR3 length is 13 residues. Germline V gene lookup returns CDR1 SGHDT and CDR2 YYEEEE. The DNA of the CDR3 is TGTGCCAGCAGCTTTCAGGGGAGGAATGAGCAGTTCTTC. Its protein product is CASSFQGRNEQFF. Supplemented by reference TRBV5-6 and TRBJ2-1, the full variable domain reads DAGVTQSPTHLIKTRGQQVTLRCSPKSGHDTVSWYQQALGQGPQFIFQYYEEEERQRGNFPDRFSGHQFPNYSSELNVNALLLGDSALYLCASSFQGRNEQFFGPGTRLTVL.

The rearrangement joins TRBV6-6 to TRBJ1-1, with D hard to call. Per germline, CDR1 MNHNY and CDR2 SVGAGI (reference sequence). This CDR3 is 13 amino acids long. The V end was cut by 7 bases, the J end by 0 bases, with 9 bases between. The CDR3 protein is CASTTKVNTEAFF. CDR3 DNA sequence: TGTGCCAGCACCACAAAGGTGAACACTGAAGCTTTCTTT.

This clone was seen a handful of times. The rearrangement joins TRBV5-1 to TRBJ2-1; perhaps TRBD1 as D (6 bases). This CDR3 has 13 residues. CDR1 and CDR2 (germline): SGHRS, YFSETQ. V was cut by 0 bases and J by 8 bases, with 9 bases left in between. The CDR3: CASSLAAGDEQFF. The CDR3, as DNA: TGCGCCAGCAGCTTGGCCGCAGGGGATGAGCAGTTCTTC.

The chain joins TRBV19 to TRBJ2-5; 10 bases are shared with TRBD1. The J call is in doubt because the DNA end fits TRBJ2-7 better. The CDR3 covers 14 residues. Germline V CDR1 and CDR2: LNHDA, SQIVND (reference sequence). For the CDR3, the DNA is TGTGCCAGTAGTATCGGACAGGGGGCCTACGAGCAGTACTTC. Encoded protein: CASSIGQGAYEQYF.

The DNA for the CDR3 is TGTGCCAGTAGTGTCTCCGAGCAGCCGTACAATGAGCAGTTCTTC. Its protein product is CASSVSEQPYNEQFF. The chain links TRBV19 to TRBJ2-1, with unresolved D. Trimming pared 5 bases from V and 4 bases from J, leaving 15 bases between. The CDR3 runs 15 residues. The V gene's germline CDR1 is LNHDA and CDR2 SQIVND (reference sequence).

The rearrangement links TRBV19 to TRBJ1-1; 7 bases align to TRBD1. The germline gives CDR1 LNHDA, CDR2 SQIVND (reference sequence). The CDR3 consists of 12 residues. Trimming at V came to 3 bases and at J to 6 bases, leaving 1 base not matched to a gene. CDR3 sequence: CASSIGTAEAFF. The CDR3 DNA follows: TGTGCCAGTAGTATTGGGACAGCTGAAGCTTTCTTT.

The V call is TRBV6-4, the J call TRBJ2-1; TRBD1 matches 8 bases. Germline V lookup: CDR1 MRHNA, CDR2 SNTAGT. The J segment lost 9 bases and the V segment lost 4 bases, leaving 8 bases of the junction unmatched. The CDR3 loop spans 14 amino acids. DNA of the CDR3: TGTGCCAGCAGTGCGGACAGGGTAGCCACTGAGCAGTTCTTC. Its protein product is CASSADRVATEQFF.

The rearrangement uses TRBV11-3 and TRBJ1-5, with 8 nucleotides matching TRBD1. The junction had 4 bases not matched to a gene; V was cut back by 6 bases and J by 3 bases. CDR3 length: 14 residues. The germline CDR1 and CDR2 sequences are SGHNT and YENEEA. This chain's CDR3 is CASRQQGDNQPQHF. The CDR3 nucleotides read TGTGCCAGCAGACAACAGGGGGACAATCAGCCCCAGCATTTT.

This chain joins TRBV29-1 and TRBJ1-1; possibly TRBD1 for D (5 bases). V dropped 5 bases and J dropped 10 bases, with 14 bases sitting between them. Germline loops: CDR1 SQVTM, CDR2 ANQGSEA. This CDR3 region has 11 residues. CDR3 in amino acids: CSVLVGVGAFF. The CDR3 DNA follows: TGCAGCGTTCTTGTGGGGGTTGGAGCTTTCTTT.

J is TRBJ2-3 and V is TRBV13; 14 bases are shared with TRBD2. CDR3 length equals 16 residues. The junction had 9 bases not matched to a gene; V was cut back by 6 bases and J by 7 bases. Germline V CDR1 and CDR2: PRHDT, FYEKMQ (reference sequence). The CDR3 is CASRGGLAGDRHTQYF. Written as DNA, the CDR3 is TGTGCCAGCAGGGGGGGACTAGCGGGAGATCGCCATACGCAGTATTTT.

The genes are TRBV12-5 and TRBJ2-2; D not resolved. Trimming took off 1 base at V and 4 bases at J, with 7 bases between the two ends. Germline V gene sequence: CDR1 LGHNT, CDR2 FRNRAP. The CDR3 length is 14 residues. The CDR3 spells CASGLDRTTGELFF. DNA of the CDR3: TGTGCTAGTGGTTTGGACAGAACCACCGGGGAGCTGTTTTTT.

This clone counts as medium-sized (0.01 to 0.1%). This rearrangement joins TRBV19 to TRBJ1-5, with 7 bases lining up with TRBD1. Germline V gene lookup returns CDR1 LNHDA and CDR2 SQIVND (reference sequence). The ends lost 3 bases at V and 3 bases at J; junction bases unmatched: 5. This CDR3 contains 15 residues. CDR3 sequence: CASSITGETNQPQHF. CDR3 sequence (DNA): TGTGCCAGTAGTATTACAGGGGAGACCAATCAGCCCCAGCATTTT.

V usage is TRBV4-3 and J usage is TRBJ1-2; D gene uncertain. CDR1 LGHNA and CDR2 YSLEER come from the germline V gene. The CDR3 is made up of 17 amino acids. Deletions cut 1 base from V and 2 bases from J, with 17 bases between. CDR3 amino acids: CASSQGAKRNRNYGYTF. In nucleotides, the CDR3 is TGCGCCAGCAGCCAAGGGGCAAAGCGGAATAGAAACTATGGCTACACCTTC.

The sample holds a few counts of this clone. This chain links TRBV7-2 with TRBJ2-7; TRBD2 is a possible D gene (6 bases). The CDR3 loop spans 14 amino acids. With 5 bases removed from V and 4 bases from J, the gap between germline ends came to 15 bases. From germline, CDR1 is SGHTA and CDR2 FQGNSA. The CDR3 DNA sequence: TGTGCCAGCAGCGGACGGGGGAGCTTTTACGAGCAGTACTTC. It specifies CASSGRGSFYEQYF.

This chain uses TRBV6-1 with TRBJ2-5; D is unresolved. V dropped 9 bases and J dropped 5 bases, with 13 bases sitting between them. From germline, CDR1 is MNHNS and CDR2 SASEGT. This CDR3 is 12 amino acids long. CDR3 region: CASMEHLETQYF. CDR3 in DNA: TGTGCCAGTATGGAGCATTTGGAGACCCAGTACTTC.

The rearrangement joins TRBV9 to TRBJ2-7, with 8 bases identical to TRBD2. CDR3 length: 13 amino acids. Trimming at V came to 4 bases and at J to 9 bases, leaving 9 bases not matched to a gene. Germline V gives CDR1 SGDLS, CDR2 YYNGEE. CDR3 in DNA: TGTGCCAGCAGCAGGGACCAGGCGGGGGGGCAGTACTTC. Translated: CASSRDQAGGQYF.

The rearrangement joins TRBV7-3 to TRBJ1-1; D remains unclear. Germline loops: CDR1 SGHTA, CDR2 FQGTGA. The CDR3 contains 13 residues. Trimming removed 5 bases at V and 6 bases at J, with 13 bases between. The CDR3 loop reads CASSLYPSPEAFF. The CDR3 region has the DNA TGTGCCAGCAGCCTTTACCCATCTCCTGAAGCTTTCTTT.

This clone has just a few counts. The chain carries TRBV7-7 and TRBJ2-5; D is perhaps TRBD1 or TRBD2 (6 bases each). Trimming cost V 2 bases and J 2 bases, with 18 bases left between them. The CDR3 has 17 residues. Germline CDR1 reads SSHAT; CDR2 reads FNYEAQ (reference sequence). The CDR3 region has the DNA TGTGCCAGCAGCTTATTCGGCGTAGGGGGGATGCAAGAGACCCAGTACTTC. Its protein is CASSLFGVGGMQETQYF. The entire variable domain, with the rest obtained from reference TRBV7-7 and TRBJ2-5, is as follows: GAGVSQSPRYKVTKRGQDVTLRCDPISSHATLYWYQQALGQGPEFLTYFNYEAQPDKSGLPSDRFSAERPEGSISTLTIQRTEQRDSAMYRCASSLFGVGGMQETQYFGPGTRLLVL.

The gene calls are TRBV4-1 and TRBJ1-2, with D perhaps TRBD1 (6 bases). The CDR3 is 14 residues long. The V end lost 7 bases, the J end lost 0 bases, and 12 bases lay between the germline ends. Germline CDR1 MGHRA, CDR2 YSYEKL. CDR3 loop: CASTQTGANYGYTF. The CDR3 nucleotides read TGCGCCAGCACGCAGACAGGTGCTAACTATGGCTACACCTTC.

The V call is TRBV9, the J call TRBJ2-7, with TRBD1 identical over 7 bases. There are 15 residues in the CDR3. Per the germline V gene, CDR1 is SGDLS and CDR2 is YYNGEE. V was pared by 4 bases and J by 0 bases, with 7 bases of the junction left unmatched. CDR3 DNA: TGTGCCAGCAGCCCGGGACAGCAGGTCTCCTACGAGCAGTACTTC. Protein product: CASSPGQQVSYEQYF.

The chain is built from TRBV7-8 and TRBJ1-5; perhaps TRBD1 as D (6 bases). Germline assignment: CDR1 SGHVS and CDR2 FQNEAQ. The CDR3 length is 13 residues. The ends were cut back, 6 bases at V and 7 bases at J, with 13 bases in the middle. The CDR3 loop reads CASRQTGQQPQHF. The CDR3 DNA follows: TGTGCCAGCAGGCAAACAGGGCAACAGCCCCAGCATTTT.

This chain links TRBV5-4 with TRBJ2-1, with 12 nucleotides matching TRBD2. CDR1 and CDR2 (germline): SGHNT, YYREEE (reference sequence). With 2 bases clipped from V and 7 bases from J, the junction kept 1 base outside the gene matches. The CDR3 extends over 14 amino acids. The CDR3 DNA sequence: TGTGCCAGCAGCTTAGGACTAGCGGGGAATGAGCAGTTCTTC. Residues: CASSLGLAGNEQFF.

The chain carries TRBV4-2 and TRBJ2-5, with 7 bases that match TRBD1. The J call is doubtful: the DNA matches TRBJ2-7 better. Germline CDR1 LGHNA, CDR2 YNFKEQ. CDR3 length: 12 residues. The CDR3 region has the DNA TGTGCCAGCAGGGGACAGACCTACGAGCAGTACTTC. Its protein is CASRGQTYEQYF.

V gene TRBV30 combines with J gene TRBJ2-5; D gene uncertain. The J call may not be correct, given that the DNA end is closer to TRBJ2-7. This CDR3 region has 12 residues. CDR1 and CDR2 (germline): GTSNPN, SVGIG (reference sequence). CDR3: CAWSLTDYEQYF. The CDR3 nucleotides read TGTGCCTGGAGTCTGACCGACTACGAGCAGTACTTC.

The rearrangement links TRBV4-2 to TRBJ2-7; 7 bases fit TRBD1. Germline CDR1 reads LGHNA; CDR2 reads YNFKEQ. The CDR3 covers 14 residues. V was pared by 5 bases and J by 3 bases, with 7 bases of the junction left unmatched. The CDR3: CASSIGTVGYEQYF. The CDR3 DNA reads TGTGCCAGCAGCATCGGGACAGTGGGCTACGAGCAGTACTTC.

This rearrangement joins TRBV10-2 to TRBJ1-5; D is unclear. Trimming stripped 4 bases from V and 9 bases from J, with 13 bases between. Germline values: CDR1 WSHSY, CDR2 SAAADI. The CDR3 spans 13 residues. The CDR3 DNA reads TGCGCCAGCAGTGGTCTTTTTGAGGGGCCCCAGCATTTT. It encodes CASSGLFEGPQHF.

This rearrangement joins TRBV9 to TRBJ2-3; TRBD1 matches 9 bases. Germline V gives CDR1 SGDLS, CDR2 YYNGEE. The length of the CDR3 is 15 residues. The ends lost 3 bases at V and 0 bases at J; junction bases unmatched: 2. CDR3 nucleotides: TGTGCCAGCAGCGCCACAGGGGGCAGCACAGATACGCAGTATTTT. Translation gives CASSATGGSTDTQYF. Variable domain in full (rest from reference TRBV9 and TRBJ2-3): DSGVTQTPKHLITATGQRVTLRCSPRSGDLSVYWYQQSLDQGLQFLIQYYNGEERAKGNILERFSAQQFPDLHSELNLSSLELGDSALYFCASSATGGSTDTQYFGPGTRLTVL.

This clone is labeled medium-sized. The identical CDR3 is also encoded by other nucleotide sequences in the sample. CDR3: CASSVGPADTEAFF. The CDR3 nucleotides are TGTGCCAGCAGCGTAGGACCCGCGGACACTGAAGCTTTCTTT. The chain links TRBV9 to TRBJ1-1; no clear D. Germline V gene lookup returns CDR1 SGDLS and CDR2 YYNGEE. This CDR3 is built from 14 residues. The V and J ends lost 0 bases and 3 bases respectively, with 9 bases between them.

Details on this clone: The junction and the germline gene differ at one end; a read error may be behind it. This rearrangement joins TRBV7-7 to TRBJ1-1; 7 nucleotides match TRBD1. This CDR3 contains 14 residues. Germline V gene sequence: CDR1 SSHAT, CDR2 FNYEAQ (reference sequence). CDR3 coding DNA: TGTGCTAGCAGTCCGGACAGGTTGGGCACTGAAGCTTTCTTT. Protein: CASSPDRLGTEAFF. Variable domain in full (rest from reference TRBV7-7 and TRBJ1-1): GAGVSQSPRYKVTKRGQDVTLRCDPISSHATLYWYQQALGQGPEFLTYFNYEAQPDKSGLPSDRFSAERPEGSISTLTIQRTEQRDSAMYRCASSPDRLGTEAFFGQGTRLTVV.

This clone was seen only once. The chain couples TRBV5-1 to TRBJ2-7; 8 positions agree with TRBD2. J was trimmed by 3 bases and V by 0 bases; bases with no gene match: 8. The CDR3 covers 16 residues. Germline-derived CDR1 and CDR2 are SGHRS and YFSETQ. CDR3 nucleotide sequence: TGCGCCAGCAGCTTGGAATCGGGAGGGCCCTTCTACGAGCAGTACTTC. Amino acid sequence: CASSLESGGPFYEQYF.